The 23 T cell receptor beta chains reported below all come from one sample, sequenced in a study of cytomegalovirus exposure and HLA in healthy donors. The PCR made use of 60 Vbeta and 13 Jbeta primers. Produced via immunoSEQ multiplex PCR; TCRdb's table is partial and in-frame only. The sample carries 120,000 to 150,000 clones, over 80% recorded once. Sample: PBMCs. Source of these receptors: a female donor in good health and CMV-seronegative.

The gene calls are TRBV19 and TRBJ2-5, with D tentatively TRBD1 (7 bases). From germline, CDR1 is LNHDA and CDR2 SQIVND (reference sequence). The CDR3 has 15 amino acids. The germline V and J ends were trimmed by 5 bases and 3 bases, with 16 bases remaining between them. CDR3 sequence (DNA): TGTGCCAGTAGTCCGTGGACAGGAGGGGAAGAGACCCAGTACTTC. Translated: CASSPWTGGEETQYF.

The chain joins TRBV19 to TRBJ2-1; 8 bases are a match to TRBD1. The CDR3 has 16 amino acids. V was clipped by 5 bases and J by 1 base; unmatched bases: 7. The V gene's germline CDR1 is LNHDA and CDR2 SQIVND (reference sequence). DNA for the CDR3: TGTGCCAGTAGTTCTAGACAGGGGAAGTCCTACAATGAGCAGTTCTTC. This translates into CASSSRQGKSYNEQFF.

The chain carries TRBV28 and TRBJ1-4; weak D call: TRBD1 (6 bases). V was pared by 11 bases and J by 2 bases, with 21 bases between. Per the germline V gene, CDR1 is MDHEN and CDR2 is SYDVKM. The CDR3 loop spans 16 amino acids. Here the CDR3 DNA reads TGTGCCGGGTCTTGGGGGGGGCCGGGGACTAATGAAAAACTGTTTTTT. It is translated as CAGSWGGPGTNEKLFF.

This chain joins TRBV5-1 and TRBJ1-2; D might be TRBD1 (6 bases). V lost 0 bases, J lost 5 bases, and 8 bases lay in between. CDR3 size: 13 residues. Germline V lookup: CDR1 SGHRS, CDR2 YFSETQ. The CDR3 nucleotides read TGCGCCAGCAGCTTGGAGGGGGGGTATGGCTACACCTTC. Protein product: CASSLEGGYGYTF.

The chain combines TRBV29-1 with TRBJ1-3, with 8 bases identical to TRBD1. The CDR3 has 14 amino acids. Germline loops: CDR1 SQVTM, CDR2 ANQGSEA. J lost 0 bases, V lost 7 bases, and 5 bases had no gene match. As DNA, the CDR3 is TGCAGCGGTGGGACAGGCAGCTCTGGAAACACCATATATTTT. This sequence encodes CSGGTGSSGNTIYF.

V and J are TRBV21-1 and TRBJ1-1; TRBD1 is taken as the D call from the table, unchecked against the DNA. TRBV21-1 has pseudogene status. The CDR3 is 15 residues long. CDR3 protein: CASSTFDRENTEAFF. CDR3 nucleotides: TGTGCCAGCAGCACCTTCGACAGAGAGAACACTGAAGCTTTCTTT.

This chain uses TRBV7-6 with TRBJ2-3; D may be TRBD1 (5 bases). The CDR3 covers 16 residues. Looked up from germline, CDR1 is SGHVS and CDR2 is FNYEAQ. V was pared by 5 bases and J by 1 base, with 16 bases between. Written as DNA, the CDR3 is TGTGCCAGCAGCACGATAGTAGGGGTAGGCACAGATACGCAGTATTTT. It encodes CASSTIVGVGTDTQYF.

V gene TRBV2 combines with J gene TRBJ2-7, with D perhaps TRBD2 (6 bases). Germline CDR1 reads SNHLY; CDR2 reads FYNNEI. This CDR3 has 12 residues. V shed 3 bases and J shed 6 bases, with 9 bases lying between them. For the CDR3, the DNA is TGTGCCAGCAGTGAGGGGGGTGGCGAGCAGTACTTC. Protein sequence: CASSEGGGEQYF.

The chain recombines TRBV7-9 with TRBJ1-2; D may be TRBD1 (5 bases). V lost 4 bases to trimming and J lost 8 bases, with 17 bases between them. The CDR3 sequence is 14 residues long. Germline V CDR1 and CDR2: SEHNR, FQNEAQ (reference sequence). The CDR3 sequence: CASSYPWGGYGYTF. The CDR3 DNA reads TGTGCCAGCAGCTACCCCTGGGGGGGGTACGGCTACACCTTC.

The chain uses TRBV6-5 and TRBJ2-7, with TRBD2 identical over 8 bases. With V trimmed by 3 bases and J by 4 bases, 8 bases remained unmatched. The CDR3 totals 15 residues. From germline, CDR1 is MNHEY and CDR2 SVGAGI. The CDR3 is CASSYSGTGKYEQYF. The CDR3 DNA reads as TGTGCCAGCAGTTATAGCGGGACTGGAAAATACGAGCAGTACTTC.

This chain connects TRBV5-4 to TRBJ1-1, with no clear D. V was trimmed by 2 bases and J by 6 bases, leaving 8 bases between them. This CDR3 has 12 residues. Germline loops: CDR1 SGHNT, CDR2 YYREEE (reference sequence). CDR3 nucleotide sequence: TGTGCCAGCAGCTTCTGGGAGTCTGAAGCTTTCTTT. This encodes CASSFWESEAFF.

The chain recombines TRBV7-9 with TRBJ1-1; D is uncertain. V shed 4 bases and J shed 7 bases, with 13 bases lying between them. The CDR3 length is 13 residues. The germline CDR1 and CDR2 sequences are SEHNR and FQNEAQ (reference sequence). In DNA form, the CDR3 reads TGTGCCAGCAGCTCGCCGCACACCCGTGAAGCTTTCTTT. It yields the protein CASSSPHTREAFF.

The chain couples TRBV28 to TRBJ1-1; 8 bases align to TRBD1. J lost 2 bases, V lost 5 bases, and 7 bases had no gene match. Germline V gives CDR1 MDHEN, CDR2 SYDVKM. This CDR3 has 15 amino acids. Here the CDR3 DNA reads TGTGCCAGCAGTCCTCGGACAGGGTTTAACACTGAAGCTTTCTTT. It codes for CASSPRTGFNTEAFF.

The table lists this clone with a count of one. J is TRBJ2-3 and V is TRBV4-1, with 7 positions matching TRBD1. Germline CDR1 and CDR2: MGHRA and YSYEKL. J lost 3 bases, V lost 2 bases, and 8 bases had no gene match. The CDR3 consists of 16 residues. The CDR3 sequence is CASSQPLVRGTDTQYF. The DNA of the CDR3 is TGCGCCAGCAGCCAACCACTAGTCAGGGGGACAGATACGCAGTATTTT.

The chain recombines TRBV6-5 with TRBJ2-2; D ambiguous. Looked up from germline, CDR1 is MNHEY and CDR2 is SVGAGI. The V end lost 0 bases, the J end lost 6 bases, and 5 bases lay between the germline ends. The CDR3 covers 13 residues. CDR3 in DNA: TGTGCCAGCAGTTACTCGTCCGCCGGGGAGCTGTTTTTT. Its translation: CASSYSSAGELFF.

The chain combines TRBV25-1 with TRBJ2-7; a possible D gene is TRBD2 (5 bases). Deletions cut 7 bases from V and 0 bases from J, with 7 bases between. The CDR3 is made up of 12 amino acids. CDR1 and CDR2 from the germline V gene are MGHDK and SYGVNS. Written as DNA, the CDR3 is TGTGCCAGCACCCGGGGCTCCTACGAGCAGTACTTC. This sequence encodes CASTRGSYEQYF.

This chain links TRBV27 with TRBJ1-2; 7 positions match TRBD1. The germline gives CDR1 MNHEY, CDR2 SMNVEV (reference sequence). This CDR3 is 14 amino acids long. V gave up 5 bases and J gave up 1 base; unmatched junction bases: 4. CDR3 nucleotide sequence: TGTGCCAGCAGTACGACAGGGATTAACTATGGCTACACCTTC. It codes for CASSTTGINYGYTF.

The genes are TRBV6-6 and TRBJ2-7, with a weak D call TRBD1 (5 bases). This CDR3 has 11 amino acids. V was trimmed by 5 bases and J by 5 bases, leaving 7 bases between them. CDR1 is MNHNY and CDR2 is SVGAGI in the germline V gene (reference sequence). The CDR3 coding sequence is TGTGCCAGCAGTGAGACAGACGAGCAGTACTTC. It specifies CASSETDEQYF.

The chain couples TRBV7-3 to TRBJ2-1; 12 bases match TRBD2. Per the germline V gene, CDR1 is SGHTA and CDR2 is FQGTGA. The CDR3 covers 14 residues. The junction had 0 bases not matched to a gene; V was cut back by 2 bases and J by 7 bases. The chain's CDR3 is CASSLGTSGNEQFF. CDR3 nucleotide sequence: TGTGCCAGCAGCTTAGGGACTAGCGGGAATGAGCAGTTCTTC.

V and J are TRBV19 and TRBJ2-1; 10 bases agree with TRBD2. This CDR3 is 17 amino acids long. V dropped 7 bases and J dropped 7; count of bases not matched to a gene: 16. The germline V gene has CDR1 LNHDA and CDR2 SQIVND (reference sequence). CDR3 DNA: TGTGCCAGTATTAATGACGATAGCGGGAGGTTCCCTAATGAGCAGTTCTTC. Translating it yields CASINDDSGRFPNEQFF.

J is TRBJ2-5 and V is TRBV2; D is possibly TRBD2 (6 bases). The V gene's germline CDR1 is SNHLY and CDR2 FYNNEI. V lost 8 bases, J lost 5 bases, and 21 bases lay in between. The CDR3 extends over 15 amino acids. CDR3 amino acids: CASPGTWRGMETQYF. CDR3 DNA sequence: TGTGCCAGCCCGGGGACTTGGCGCGGGATGGAGACCCAGTACTTC.

The V call is TRBV27, the J call TRBJ2-7; TRBD1 is a possible D gene (6 bases). Trimming left V 4 bases short and J 2 bases short, with 12 bases between. Per germline, CDR1 MNHEY and CDR2 SMNVEV (reference sequence). This CDR3 is 14 amino acids long. The CDR3 is CASSSRGRPYEQYF. CDR3 nucleotide sequence: TGTGCCAGCAGTTCCAGGGGCCGGCCCTACGAGCAGTACTTC.

The chain couples TRBV6-4 to TRBJ2-5; D is unclear. Trimming left V 4 bases short and J 4 bases short, with 7 bases between. The germline V gene encodes CDR1 MRHNA and CDR2 SNTAGT. The CDR3 covers 12 residues. CDR3: CASSASPETQYF. The CDR3 bases are TGTGCCAGCAGTGCCAGTCCAGAGACCCAGTACTTC.